These T cell receptor beta chains were read from a single sample in a study of blood T cell repertoires in COVID-19. The data were produced by immunoSEQ multiplex PCR, yet TCRdb's version contains in-frame clones alone and is incomplete. The table records hundreds of thousands of clones, over 75% of them present only once. The sequenced sample was PBMCs or T cells enriched from blood (not recorded which). The receptors stem from a woman aged 25-40 years who had recovered from COVID-19. Each CDR3 is given with its conserved first and last residue. D genes are given only for firm matches. The listing skips clone size in some rows; elsewhere it reads once, few, many or a size class.

cdr3_length: 14
j_call: TRBJ2-5
d_call: TRBD1
v_call: TRBV5-4
clone_size: many
cdr3_aa: CASSLRTGQETQYF
cdr3_nt: TGTGCCAGCAGCTTACGGACAGGTCAAGAGACCCAGTACTTC

cdr3_length: 15
j_call: TRBJ2-2
d_call: TRBD1
v_call: TRBV11-3
clone_size: -
cdr3_aa: CASSSPTRGNGELFF
cdr3_nt: TGTGCCAGCAGCTCGCCCACCAGGGGGAACGGGGAGCTGTTTTTT

cdr3_length: 13
j_call: TRBJ1-6
d_call: -
v_call: TRBV14
clone_size: -
cdr3_aa: CASRSSYNSPLHF
cdr3_nt: TGTGCCAGCAGGAGCTCCTATAATTCACCCCTCCACTTT

cdr3_length: 15
j_call: TRBJ2-3
d_call: TRBD2
v_call: TRBV5-1
clone_size: -
cdr3_aa: CASSEGTISTDTQYF
cdr3_nt: TGCGCCAGCTCTGAGGGGACTATCTCCACAGATACGCAGTATTTT

cdr3_length: 14
j_call: TRBJ2-5
d_call: TRBD2
v_call: TRBV5-4
clone_size: -
cdr3_aa: CASSLRGGQETQYF
cdr3_nt: TGTGCCAGCAGCCTTCGGGGGGGTCAAGAGACCCAGTACTTC

cdr3_length: 12
j_call: TRBJ1-2
d_call: TRBD1
v_call: TRBV6-5
clone_size: -
cdr3_aa: CASSRQGIGDTF
cdr3_nt: TGTGCCAGCAGTCGACAGGGGATTGGCGACACCTTC

cdr3_length: 16
j_call: TRBJ1-3
d_call: -
v_call: TRBV5-5
clone_size: -
cdr3_aa: CASSFFERASGNTIYF
cdr3_nt: TGTGCCAGCAGCTTCTTTGAGCGGGCCTCTGGAAACACCATATATTTT

cdr3_length: 15
j_call: TRBJ1-5
d_call: TRBD1
v_call: TRBV28
clone_size: few
cdr3_aa: CASSHRGGSNQPQHF
cdr3_nt: TGTGCCAGCAGTCACAGGGGGGGCAGCAATCAGCCCCAGCATTTT

cdr3_length: 15
j_call: TRBJ1-1
d_call: -
v_call: TRBV7-2
clone_size: -
cdr3_aa: CASSLRTGLNTEAFF
cdr3_nt: TGTGCCAGCAGCTTAAGGACGGGATTGAACACTGAAGCTTTCTTT

cdr3_length: 13
j_call: TRBJ1-1
d_call: -
v_call: TRBV15
clone_size: -
cdr3_aa: CATTARQNTEAFF
cdr3_nt: TGTGCCACGACAGCCAGACAGAACACTGAAGCTTTCTTT

cdr3_length: 18
j_call: TRBJ1-5
d_call: -
v_call: TRBV7-4
clone_size: -
cdr3_aa: CASSLVVGPGYSNQPQHF
cdr3_nt: TGTGCCAGCAGCTTAGTAGTTGGGCCGGGATATAGCAATCAGCCCCAGCATTTT

cdr3_length: 16
j_call: TRBJ1-2
d_call: TRBD1
v_call: TRBV7-2
clone_size: -
cdr3_aa: CASSLVGTGVGYGYTF
cdr3_nt: TGTGCCAGCAGCTTAGTAGGGACAGGGGTAGGGTATGGCTACACCTTC

cdr3_length: 11
j_call: TRBJ1-4
d_call: -
v_call: TRBV6-2/TRBV6-3
clone_size: -
cdr3_aa: CASSPRGKLFF
cdr3_nt: TGTGCCAGCAGTCCCCGCGGAAAACTGTTTTTT

cdr3_length: 14
j_call: TRBJ1-5
d_call: -
v_call: TRBV2
clone_size: -
cdr3_aa: CASSDEQYNQPQHF
cdr3_nt: TGTGCCAGCAGTGATGAACAGTACAATCAGCCCCAGCATTTT

cdr3_length: 16
j_call: TRBJ2-3
d_call: TRBD2
v_call: TRBV7-6
clone_size: once
cdr3_aa: CASSLWRGVSTDTQYF
cdr3_nt: TGTGCCAGCAGCTTATGGCGGGGGGTAAGCACAGATACGCAGTATTTT

cdr3_length: 19
j_call: TRBJ2-6
d_call: -
v_call: TRBV7-9
clone_size: -
cdr3_aa: CASSLWKGLGGSGANVLTF
cdr3_nt: TGTGCCAGCAGCTTATGGAAGGGATTGGGGGGCTCTGGGGCCAACGTCCTGACTTTC

cdr3_length: 14
j_call: TRBJ1-6
d_call: TRBD1
v_call: TRBV3-1/TRBV3-2
clone_size: few
cdr3_aa: CASSLGQGSSPLHF
cdr3_nt: TGTGCCAGCAGCCTCGGACAGGGGAGTTCACCCCTCCACTTT

cdr3_length: 14
j_call: TRBJ2-1
d_call: -
v_call: TRBV18
clone_size: once
cdr3_aa: CASSLMTGGNEQFF
cdr3_nt: TGTGCCAGCTCACTCATGACTGGTGGGAATGAGCAGTTCTTC

cdr3_length: 16
j_call: TRBJ2-7
d_call: -
v_call: TRBV28
clone_size: -
cdr3_aa: CASSPNRGAPFYEQYF
cdr3_nt: TGTGCCAGCAGTCCCAACCGGGGGGCACCTTTCTACGAGCAGTACTTC

cdr3_length: 17
j_call: TRBJ1-6
d_call: TRBD1
v_call: TRBV28
clone_size: -
cdr3_aa: CASTQTGWTGDNSPLHF
cdr3_nt: TGTGCCAGCACCCAAACGGGCTGGACAGGGGATAATTCACCCCTCCACTTT

cdr3_length: 17
j_call: TRBJ1-2
d_call: -
v_call: TRBV15
clone_size: -
cdr3_aa: CATSRDSGQSASIGYTF
cdr3_nt: TGTGCCACCAGCAGAGATTCCGGACAATCGGCATCTATCGGCTACACCTTC

cdr3_length: 15
j_call: TRBJ2-5
d_call: -
v_call: TRBV6-5
clone_size: -
cdr3_aa: CASTEGVGGQETQYF
cdr3_nt: TGTGCCAGCACCGAAGGGGTAGGGGGCCAAGAGACCCAGTACTTC

cdr3_length: 16
j_call: TRBJ2-5
d_call: -
v_call: TRBV7-8
clone_size: -
cdr3_aa: CASSPQTGLWQETQYF
cdr3_nt: TGTGCCAGCAGCCCCCAGACAGGCCTTTGGCAAGAGACCCAGTACTTC

cdr3_length: 15
j_call: TRBJ2-1
d_call: TRBD1
v_call: TRBV5-4
clone_size: -
cdr3_aa: CASSSGQLSYNEQFF
cdr3_nt: TGTGCCAGCAGCTCGGGACAGCTGTCCTACAATGAGCAGTTCTTC

cdr3_length: 13
j_call: TRBJ1-2
d_call: -
v_call: TRBV28
clone_size: -
cdr3_aa: CASSLRQAYGYTF
cdr3_nt: TGTGCCAGCAGTTTACGGCAGGCTTATGGCTACACCTTC

cdr3_length: 16
j_call: TRBJ2-3
d_call: -
v_call: TRBV28
clone_size: -
cdr3_aa: CASSLAGLTATDTQYF
cdr3_nt: TGTGCCAGCAGTTTAGCGGGACTGACCGCGACAGATACGCAGTATTTT

cdr3_length: 14
j_call: TRBJ1-2
d_call: TRBD1
v_call: TRBV16
clone_size: -
cdr3_aa: CASSQRQGSSGYTF
cdr3_nt: TGTGCCAGCAGCCAGCGACAGGGTTCAAGTGGCTACACCTTC

cdr3_length: 16
j_call: TRBJ2-5
d_call: TRBD2
v_call: TRBV6-1
clone_size: once
cdr3_aa: CASSEASGGKRETQYF
cdr3_nt: TGTGCCAGCAGTGAAGCTAGCGGGGGCAAAAGAGAGACCCAGTACTTC

cdr3_length: 12
j_call: TRBJ2-3
d_call: -
v_call: TRBV21-1
clone_size: -
cdr3_aa: CASSLGADTQYF
cdr3_nt: TGTGCCAGCAGCTTGGGAGCAGATACGCAGTATTTT

cdr3_length: 13
j_call: TRBJ1-3
d_call: TRBD1
v_call: TRBV27
clone_size: -
cdr3_aa: CASRETGRDTIYF
cdr3_nt: TGTGCCAGCAGAGAGACAGGGCGAGACACCATATATTTT

cdr3_length: 14
j_call: TRBJ2-5
d_call: -
v_call: TRBV28
clone_size: -
cdr3_aa: CASSLSGNRRGGYF
cdr3_nt: TGTGCCAGCAGTTTATCCGGAAACCGCAGAGGGGGGTACTTC

cdr3_length: 12
j_call: TRBJ1-1
d_call: -
v_call: TRBV6-1
clone_size: -
cdr3_aa: CASSERTVEAFF
cdr3_nt: TGTGCCAGCAGTGAAAGGACAGTTGAAGCTTTCTTT

cdr3_length: 15
j_call: TRBJ1-1
d_call: TRBD1
v_call: TRBV9
clone_size: -
cdr3_aa: CASSQGQGLYTEAFF
cdr3_nt: TGTGCCAGCAGCCAAGGACAGGGGTTGTACACTGAAGCTTTCTTT

cdr3_length: 15
j_call: TRBJ2-7
d_call: TRBD1
v_call: TRBV7-9
clone_size: once
cdr3_aa: CASSPLGTGGYEQYF
cdr3_nt: TGTGCCAGCAGCCCGCTCGGGACAGGGGGCTACGAGCAGTACTTC

cdr3_length: 15
j_call: TRBJ2-7
d_call: -
v_call: TRBV3-1/TRBV3-2
clone_size: -
cdr3_aa: CASSQDPVIPHEQYF
cdr3_nt: TGTGCCAGCAGCCAAGATCCGGTAATTCCCCACGAGCAGTACTTC

cdr3_length: 17
j_call: TRBJ1-2
d_call: TRBD1
v_call: TRBV4-2
clone_size: -
cdr3_aa: CASSQTTGTGGAYGYTF
cdr3_nt: TGTGCCAGCAGCCAGACTACCGGGACAGGGGGCGCTTATGGCTACACCTTC

cdr3_length: 15
j_call: TRBJ1-3
d_call: -
v_call: TRBV6-6
clone_size: -
cdr3_aa: CASSSDTVAGNTIYF
cdr3_nt: TGTGCCAGCAGCTCAGACACGGTGGCTGGAAACACCATATATTTT

cdr3_length: 15
j_call: TRBJ1-2
d_call: TRBD1
v_call: TRBV14
clone_size: -
cdr3_aa: CASSRGGQGKWGYTF
cdr3_nt: TGTGCCAGCAGCCGAGGAGGACAGGGTAAGTGGGGCTACACCTTC

cdr3_length: 15
j_call: TRBJ1-5
d_call: -
v_call: TRBV19
clone_size: -
cdr3_aa: CASSSRAAINQPQHF
cdr3_nt: TGTGCCAGTAGTTCCAGGGCGGCGATCAATCAGCCCCAGCATTTT

cdr3_length: 17
j_call: TRBJ2-5
d_call: TRBD1
v_call: TRBV5-1
clone_size: -
cdr3_aa: CASSPGAQGAGQETQYF
cdr3_nt: TGCGCCAGCAGCCCGGGAGCACAGGGGGCGGGCCAAGAGACCCAGTACTTC

cdr3_length: 14
j_call: TRBJ1-4
d_call: TRBD1
v_call: TRBV5-6
clone_size: -
cdr3_aa: CASSSGQGNEKLFF
cdr3_nt: TGTGCCAGCAGCTCGGGACAGGGTAATGAAAAACTGTTTTTT

cdr3_length: 18
j_call: TRBJ2-3
d_call: TRBD2
v_call: TRBV7-8
clone_size: once
cdr3_aa: CASSFGLAGARSTDTQYF
cdr3_nt: TGTGCCAGCAGCTTTGGACTAGCGGGGGCTCGAAGCACAGATACGCAGTATTTT

cdr3_length: 14
j_call: TRBJ1-2
d_call: -
v_call: TRBV4-3
clone_size: -
cdr3_aa: CASSQESVDYGYTF
cdr3_nt: TGCGCCAGCAGCCAAGAATCAGTGGACTATGGCTACACCTTC

cdr3_length: 16
j_call: TRBJ2-3
d_call: -
v_call: TRBV11-2
clone_size: -
cdr3_aa: CASSPTRTASTDTQYF
cdr3_nt: TGTGCCAGCAGCCCGACCCGGACAGCCAGCACAGATACGCAGTATTTT

cdr3_length: 16
j_call: TRBJ2-7
d_call: TRBD2
v_call: TRBV3-1/TRBV3-2
clone_size: few
cdr3_aa: CASSHPGTTEAYEQYF
cdr3_nt: TGTGCCAGCAGCCACCCTGGGACTACCGAAGCCTACGAGCAGTACTTC

cdr3_length: 15
j_call: TRBJ2-5
d_call: -
v_call: TRBV6-2/TRBV6-3
clone_size: once
cdr3_aa: CASSYRGGGQETQYF
cdr3_nt: TGTGCCAGCAGTTACAGGGGAGGGGGCCAAGAGACCCAGTACTTC

cdr3_length: 14
j_call: TRBJ1-1
d_call: TRBD1
v_call: TRBV2
clone_size: -
cdr3_aa: CASSDRTGRSEAFF
cdr3_nt: TGTGCCAGCAGTGATAGGACAGGGAGGTCTGAAGCTTTCTTT

cdr3_length: 14
j_call: TRBJ2-3
d_call: TRBD2
v_call: TRBV4-1
clone_size: -
cdr3_aa: CASNPAGGTDTQYF
cdr3_nt: TGCGCCAGCAACCCAGCGGGGGGCACAGATACGCAGTATTTT

cdr3_length: 17
j_call: TRBJ2-3
d_call: TRBD1
v_call: TRBV7-6
clone_size: -
cdr3_aa: CASSLAVGTGSTDTQYF
cdr3_nt: TGTGCCAGCAGCTTAGCCGTTGGGACAGGGAGCACAGATACGCAGTATTTT

cdr3_length: 16
j_call: TRBJ2-2
d_call: TRBD2
v_call: TRBV5-4
clone_size: -
cdr3_aa: CASSLQAGANTGELFF
cdr3_nt: TGTGCCAGCAGCCTGCAAGCGGGGGCGAACACCGGGGAGCTGTTTTTT

cdr3_length: 15
j_call: TRBJ2-2
d_call: TRBD1
v_call: TRBV19
clone_size: -
cdr3_aa: CASRADRAVTGELFF
cdr3_nt: TGTGCCAGTAGGGCGGACAGGGCTGTGACCGGGGAGCTGTTTTTT

cdr3_length: 14
j_call: TRBJ1-3
d_call: -
v_call: TRBV30
clone_size: few
cdr3_aa: CAWSVGQGGNTIYF
cdr3_nt: TGTGCCTGGAGTGTCGGACAAGGTGGAAACACCATATATTTT

cdr3_length: 18
j_call: TRBJ2-3
d_call: TRBD1
v_call: TRBV5-4
clone_size: few
cdr3_aa: CASSLGAGGITVADTQYF
cdr3_nt: TGTGCCAGCAGCTTGGGGGCAGGGGGCATAACCGTGGCGGATACGCAGTATTTT

cdr3_length: 13
j_call: TRBJ1-1
d_call: -
v_call: TRBV27
clone_size: -
cdr3_aa: CASSVGQNTEAFF
cdr3_nt: TGTGCCAGCAGTGTGGGACAGAACACTGAAGCTTTCTTT

cdr3_length: 15
j_call: TRBJ2-5
d_call: TRBD1
v_call: TRBV29-1
clone_size: -
cdr3_aa: CSVEGDRENQETQYF
cdr3_nt: TGCAGCGTTGAGGGGGACAGGGAGAATCAAGAGACCCAGTACTTC

cdr3_length: 15
j_call: TRBJ1-6
d_call: TRBD1
v_call: TRBV5-8
clone_size: -
cdr3_aa: CASKIRGPKNSPLHF
cdr3_nt: TGTGCCAGCAAAATCAGGGGGCCGAAAAATTCACCCCTCCACTTT